The TCR beta chain under discussion was sequenced for a study of cytomegalovirus exposure and HLA in healthy donors. The PCR used 60 Vbeta and 13 Jbeta primers. Per the original data handling: Later reanalysis found 80 million or so unique TCR beta chains, some 10 million of them shared. Measured with immunoSEQ multiplex PCR; TCRdb has only the in-frame clones, and not every one. V, J and clone size derive from that table, while D and trimming were established from the DNA sequence. The sample lists 200,000 or so clones; 75% to 85% were seen once. Germline CDR1 and CDR2: SGHRS and YFSETQ. The CDR3 runs 16 residues. Trimming removed 4 bases at V and 0 bases at J, with 15 bases between.

This clonotype was sampled from a woman aged 45-60 years in good health and CMV-seropositive. The chain links TRBV5-1 to TRBJ2-3; D call uncertain. Material for sequencing was PBMCs. The CDR3 protein is CASSPPPGSSTDTQYF. Written as DNA, the CDR3 is TGCGCCAGCAGCCCCCCGCCCGGTAGCAGCACAGATACGCAGTATTTT.